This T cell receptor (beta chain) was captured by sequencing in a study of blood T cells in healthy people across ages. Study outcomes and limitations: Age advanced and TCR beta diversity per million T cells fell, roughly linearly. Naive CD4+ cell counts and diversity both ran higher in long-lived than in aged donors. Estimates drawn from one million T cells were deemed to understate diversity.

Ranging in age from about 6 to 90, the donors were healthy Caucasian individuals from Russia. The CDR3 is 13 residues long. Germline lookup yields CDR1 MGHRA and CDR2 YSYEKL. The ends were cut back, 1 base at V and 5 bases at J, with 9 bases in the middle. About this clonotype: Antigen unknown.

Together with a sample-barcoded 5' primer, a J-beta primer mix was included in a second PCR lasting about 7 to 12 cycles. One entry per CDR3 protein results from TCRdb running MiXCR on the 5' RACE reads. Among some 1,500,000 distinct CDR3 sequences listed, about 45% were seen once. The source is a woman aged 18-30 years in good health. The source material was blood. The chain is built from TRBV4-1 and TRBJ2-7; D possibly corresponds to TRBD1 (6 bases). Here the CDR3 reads CASSQVQGNEQYF. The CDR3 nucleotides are TGCGCCAGCAGCCAAGTACAGGGCAACGAGCAGTACTTC.